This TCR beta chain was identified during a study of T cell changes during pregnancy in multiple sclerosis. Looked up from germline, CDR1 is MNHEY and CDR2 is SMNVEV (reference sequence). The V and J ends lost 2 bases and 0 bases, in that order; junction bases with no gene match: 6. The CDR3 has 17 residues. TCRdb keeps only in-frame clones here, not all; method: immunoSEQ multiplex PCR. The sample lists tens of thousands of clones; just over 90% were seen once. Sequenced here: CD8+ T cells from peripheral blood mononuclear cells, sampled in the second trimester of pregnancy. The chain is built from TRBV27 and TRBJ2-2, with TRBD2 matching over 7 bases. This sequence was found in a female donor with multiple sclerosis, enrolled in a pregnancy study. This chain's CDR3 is CASSLEREWANTGELFF. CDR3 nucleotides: TGTGCCAGCAGTTTAGAGCGGGAATGGGCGAACACCGGGGAGCTGTTTTTT.